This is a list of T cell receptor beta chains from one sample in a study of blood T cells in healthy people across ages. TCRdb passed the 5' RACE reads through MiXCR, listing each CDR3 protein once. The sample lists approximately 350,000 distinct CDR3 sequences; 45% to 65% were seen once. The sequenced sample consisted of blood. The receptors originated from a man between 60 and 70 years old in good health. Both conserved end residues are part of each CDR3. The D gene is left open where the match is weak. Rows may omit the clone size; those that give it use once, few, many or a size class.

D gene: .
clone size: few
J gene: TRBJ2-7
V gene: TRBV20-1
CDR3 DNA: TGCAGTGCCGAGGGGGTTGGCGTACAGCAGTACTTC
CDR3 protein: CSAEGVGVQQYF

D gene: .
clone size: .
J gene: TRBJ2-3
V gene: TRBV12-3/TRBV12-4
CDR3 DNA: TGTGCCAGCAGTCCTTACTTACGTGCGCAGTATTTT
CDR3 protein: CASSPYLRAQYF

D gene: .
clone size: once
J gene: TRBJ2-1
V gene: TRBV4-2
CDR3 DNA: TGTGCCAGCAGCCAAGCAGGCCCAGATGAGCAGTTCTTC
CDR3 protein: CASSQAGPDEQFF

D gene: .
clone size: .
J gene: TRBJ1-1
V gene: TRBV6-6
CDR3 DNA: TGTGCCAGCAGCCGGGGAAGTGAAGCTTTCTTT
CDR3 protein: CASSRGSEAFF

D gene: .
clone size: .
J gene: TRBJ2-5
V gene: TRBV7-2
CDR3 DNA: TGTGCCAGCAGCCGGACAGAACCGTACCAAGGGACCCAGTACTTC
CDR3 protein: CASSRTEPYQGTQYF

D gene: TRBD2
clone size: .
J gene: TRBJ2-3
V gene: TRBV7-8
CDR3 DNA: TGTGCCAGTAAACGTTTGCCCCGCGCTAGCGGCTTCTCCACAGATACGCAGTATTTT
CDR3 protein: CASKRLPRASGFSTDTQYF

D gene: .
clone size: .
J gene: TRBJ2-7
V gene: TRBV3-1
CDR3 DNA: TGTGCCAGCAGCCAAGAACCCCCTCGGGGCGAGCAGTACTTC
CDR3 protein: CASSQEPPRGEQYF

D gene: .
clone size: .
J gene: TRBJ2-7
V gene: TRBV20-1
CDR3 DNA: TGCAGTGCTAGAGAACACCGCTACGAGCAGTACTTC
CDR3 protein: CSAREHRYEQYF

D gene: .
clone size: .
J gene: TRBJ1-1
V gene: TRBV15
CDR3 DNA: TGTGCCACCAGCAGAGACAGGGTTCGTTCTGAAGCTTTCTTT
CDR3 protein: CATSRDRVRSEAFF

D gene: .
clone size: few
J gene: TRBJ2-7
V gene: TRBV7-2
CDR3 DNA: TGTGCCAGCAGCTTAGGTGGGGGTGTTAGGTACGAGCAGTACTTC
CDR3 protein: CASSLGGGVRYEQYF

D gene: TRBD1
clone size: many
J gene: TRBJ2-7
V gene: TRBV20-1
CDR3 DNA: TGCAGTGCAGGGACAGAGTCCTACGAGCAGTACTTC
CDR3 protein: CSAGTESYEQYF

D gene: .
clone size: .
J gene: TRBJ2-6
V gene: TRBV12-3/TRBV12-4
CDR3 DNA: TGTGCCAGCAGTTTACGTCTTCTGAAGCACTCTGGGGCCAACGTCCTGACTTTC
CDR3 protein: CASSLRLLKHSGANVLTF

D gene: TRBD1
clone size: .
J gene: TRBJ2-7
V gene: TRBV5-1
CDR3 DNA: TGCGCCAGCAGCGCGGGACAGGGTCCCCACGAGCAGTACTTC
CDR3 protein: CASSAGQGPHEQYF

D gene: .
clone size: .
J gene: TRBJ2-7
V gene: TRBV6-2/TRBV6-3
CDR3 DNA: TGTGCCAGCAGGACAGGACAGATCTACGAGCAGTACTTC
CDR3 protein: CASRTGQIYEQYF

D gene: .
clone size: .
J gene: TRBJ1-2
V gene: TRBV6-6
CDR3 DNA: TGTGCCAGCAGCATTAGAGACAGGCCCGACAGCGGCTATGGCTACACCTTC
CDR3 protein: CASSIRDRPDSGYGYTF

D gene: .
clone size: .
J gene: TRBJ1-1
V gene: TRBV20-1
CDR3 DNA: TGCAGTGCCCCCGGACTGATGAACACTGAAGCTTTCTTT
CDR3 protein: CSAPGLMNTEAFF

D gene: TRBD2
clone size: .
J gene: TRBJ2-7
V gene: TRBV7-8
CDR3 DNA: TGTGCCAGCACAGGACTAGTCTACTCCGAGCAGTACTTC
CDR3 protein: CASTGLVYSEQYF

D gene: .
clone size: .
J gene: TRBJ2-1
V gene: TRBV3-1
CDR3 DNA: TGTGCCAGCAGCCAAGCGGCGGGGCACAATGAGCAGTTCTTC
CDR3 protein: CASSQAAGHNEQFF

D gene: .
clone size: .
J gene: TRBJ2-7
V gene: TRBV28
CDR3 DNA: TGTGCTAGCAGTGTAACCGGGACATTACGCCGCTACGAGCAGTACTTC
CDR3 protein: CASSVTGTLRRYEQYF

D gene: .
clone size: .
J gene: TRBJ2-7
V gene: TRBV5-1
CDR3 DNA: TGCGCCAGCAGCTTGAGGACAGCCACGGCGAGGGAGTCCTACGAGCAGTACTTC
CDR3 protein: CASSLRTATARESYEQYF

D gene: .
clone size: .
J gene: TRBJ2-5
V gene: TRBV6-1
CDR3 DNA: TGTGCCAGCAGTGAAGCCGGGGCAGTGGGCCGAGAGACCCAGTACTTC
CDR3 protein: CASSEAGAVGRETQYF

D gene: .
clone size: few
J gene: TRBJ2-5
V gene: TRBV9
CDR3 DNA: TGTGCCAGCAGCGTTGAGCCGTTTGCCCAAGAGACCCAGTACTTC
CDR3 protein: CASSVEPFAQETQYF

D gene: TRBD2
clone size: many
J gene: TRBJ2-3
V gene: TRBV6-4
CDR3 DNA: TGTGCCAGCAGTGTAGCGGGGGGAGCAGATACGCAGTATTTT
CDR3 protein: CASSVAGGADTQYF

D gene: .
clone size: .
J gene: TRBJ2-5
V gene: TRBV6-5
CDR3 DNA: TGTGCCAGCAGTTACAGGGCAGGGGTCCAAGAGACCCAGTACTTC
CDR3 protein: CASSYRAGVQETQYF

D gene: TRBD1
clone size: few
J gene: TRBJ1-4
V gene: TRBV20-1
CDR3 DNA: TGCAGTGCTAGGAGTGACAGGGGTAATGAAAAACTGTTTTTT
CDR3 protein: CSARSDRGNEKLFF

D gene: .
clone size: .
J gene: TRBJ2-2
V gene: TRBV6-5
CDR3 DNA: TGTGCCAGCACACGCGGGACCAACACCGGGGAGCTGTTTTTT
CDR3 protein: CASTRGTNTGELFF

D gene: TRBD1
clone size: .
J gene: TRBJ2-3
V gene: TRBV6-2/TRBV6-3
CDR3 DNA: TGTGCCAGCAGCCAATCCGGGACAGGGGGAAATACGCAGTATTTT
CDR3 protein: CASSQSGTGGNTQYF

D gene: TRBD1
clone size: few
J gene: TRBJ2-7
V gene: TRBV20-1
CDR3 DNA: TGCAGTGCTAGAGTTACAGGGGGGTTCGACGAGCAGTACTTC
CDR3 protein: CSARVTGGFDEQYF

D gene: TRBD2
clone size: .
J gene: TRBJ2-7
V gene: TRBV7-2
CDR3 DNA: TGTGCCAGCAGCTTATCCCCAACTAGCGGGAGGGGGTACGAGCAGTACTTC
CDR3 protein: CASSLSPTSGRGYEQYF

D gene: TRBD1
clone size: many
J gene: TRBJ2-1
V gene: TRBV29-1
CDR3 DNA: TGCAGCGTTGCACAGGGGCTTGGCAATGAGCAGTTCTTC
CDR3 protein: CSVAQGLGNEQFF

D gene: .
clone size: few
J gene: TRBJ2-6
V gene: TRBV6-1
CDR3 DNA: TGTGCCAGCAGGTGGGACATTGGTAGCTCTGGGGCCAACGTCCTGACTTTC
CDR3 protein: CASRWDIGSSGANVLTF

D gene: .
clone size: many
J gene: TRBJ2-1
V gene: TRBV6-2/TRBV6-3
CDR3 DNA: TGTGCCAGCAGTTCTGACTGGAACTACATCAATGAGCAGTTCTTC
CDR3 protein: CASSSDWNYINEQFF

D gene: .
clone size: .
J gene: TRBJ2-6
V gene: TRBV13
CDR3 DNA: TGTGCCAGCAGCTCAACCGGACCGATTCCTAGCTCTGGGGCCAACGTCCTGACTTTC
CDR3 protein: CASSSTGPIPSSGANVLTF

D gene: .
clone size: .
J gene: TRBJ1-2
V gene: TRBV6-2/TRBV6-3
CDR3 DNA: TGTGCCAGCAGTTACGAGGAGGGCAGCAACGACTATGGCTACACCTTC
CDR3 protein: CASSYEEGSNDYGYTF

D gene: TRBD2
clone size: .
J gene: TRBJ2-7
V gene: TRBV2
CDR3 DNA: TGTGCCAGCAGTGACATAGCGGGAAGGATTCAGTACTTC
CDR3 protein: CASSDIAGRIQYF

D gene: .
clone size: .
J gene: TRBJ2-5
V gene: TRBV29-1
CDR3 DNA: TGCAGCGTTGAAATCGGCTTCAATGAGCAGTACTTC
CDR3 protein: CSVEIGFNEQYF

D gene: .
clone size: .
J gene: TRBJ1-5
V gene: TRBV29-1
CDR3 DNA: TGCAGCGCCACGGGCAGGGGTAATCAGCCCCAGCATTTT
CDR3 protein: CSATGRGNQPQHF

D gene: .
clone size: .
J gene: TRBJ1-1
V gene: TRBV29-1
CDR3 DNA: TGCAGCGTTGCCCGGGGCGGCTCCACCACTGAAGCTTTCTTT
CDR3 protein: CSVARGGSTTEAFF

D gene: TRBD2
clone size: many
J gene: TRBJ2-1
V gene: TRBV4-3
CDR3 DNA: TGCGCCAGCAGCCAAGGGACTAGGGCCTACAATGAGCAGTTCTTC
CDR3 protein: CASSQGTRAYNEQFF

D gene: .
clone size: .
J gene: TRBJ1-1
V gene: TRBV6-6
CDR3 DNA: TGTGCCAGCAGTACGAGGGCCCCAGCGAACACTGAAGCTTTCTTT
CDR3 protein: CASSTRAPANTEAFF

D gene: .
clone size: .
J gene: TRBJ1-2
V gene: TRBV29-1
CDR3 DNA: TGCAGCGTCGGTCCGTCAGGCCGGGGTGGCTACACCTTC
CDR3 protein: CSVGPSGRGGYTF

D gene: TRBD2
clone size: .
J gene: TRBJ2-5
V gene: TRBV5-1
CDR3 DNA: TGCGCCAGCAGCCCGGGACTAGCGGGAGGTGACAATGAGCAGTACTTC
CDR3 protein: CASSPGLAGGDNEQYF

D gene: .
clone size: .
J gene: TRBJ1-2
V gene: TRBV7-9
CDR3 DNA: TGTGCCAGCAGCTTATACCTCTATGGCTACACCTTC
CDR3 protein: CASSLYLYGYTF

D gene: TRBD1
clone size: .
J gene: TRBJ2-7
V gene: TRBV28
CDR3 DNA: TGTGCCAGCAGTCGACAGGGGGTTTTCTACGAGCAGTACTTC
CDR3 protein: CASSRQGVFYEQYF

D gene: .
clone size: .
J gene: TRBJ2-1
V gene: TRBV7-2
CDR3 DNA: TGTGCCAGCAGCTTAGGAGGTGGATATGAGCAGTTCTTC
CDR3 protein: CASSLGGGYEQFF

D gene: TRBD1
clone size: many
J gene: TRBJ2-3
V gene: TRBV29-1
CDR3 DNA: TGCAGCGTCGGGGGACAGGACACAGATACGCAGTATTTT
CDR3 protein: CSVGGQDTDTQYF

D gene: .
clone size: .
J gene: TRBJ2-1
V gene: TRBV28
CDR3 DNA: TGTGCCAGCAGTTTAGGGCCCTTCAATGAGCAGTTCTTC
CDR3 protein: CASSLGPFNEQFF

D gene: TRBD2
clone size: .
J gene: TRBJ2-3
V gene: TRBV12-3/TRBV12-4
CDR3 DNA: TGTGCCAGCAGCACAGCGGGGGGCTCCACAGATACGCAGTATTTT
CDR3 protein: CASSTAGGSTDTQYF

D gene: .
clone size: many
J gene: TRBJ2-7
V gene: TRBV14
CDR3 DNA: TGTGCCAGCAGCCAATCAGCCGGGGCGGGAAACGAGCAGTACTTC
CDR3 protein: CASSQSAGAGNEQYF

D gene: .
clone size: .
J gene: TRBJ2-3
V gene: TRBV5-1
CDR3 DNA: TGCGCCAGCAGCGGCCCAGCGTCTAGCACAGATACGCAGTATTTT
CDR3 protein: CASSGPASSTDTQYF